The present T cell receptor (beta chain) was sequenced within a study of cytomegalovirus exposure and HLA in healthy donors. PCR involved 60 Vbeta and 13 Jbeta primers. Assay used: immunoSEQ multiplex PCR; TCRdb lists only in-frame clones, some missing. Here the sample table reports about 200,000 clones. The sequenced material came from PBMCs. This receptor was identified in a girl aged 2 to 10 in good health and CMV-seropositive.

The CDR3 protein is CASSPHTGEQYF. DNA of the CDR3: TGTGCCAGCAGCCCACATACGGGGGAGCAGTACTTC. This chain joins TRBV7-9 and TRBJ2-7; a weak D match, TRBD2 (5 bases). Germline V CDR1 and CDR2: SEHNR, FQNEAQ (reference sequence). CDR3 length: 12 residues. Between the trimmed V and J ends, which lost 5 bases and 7 bases, there was a span of 12 bases.